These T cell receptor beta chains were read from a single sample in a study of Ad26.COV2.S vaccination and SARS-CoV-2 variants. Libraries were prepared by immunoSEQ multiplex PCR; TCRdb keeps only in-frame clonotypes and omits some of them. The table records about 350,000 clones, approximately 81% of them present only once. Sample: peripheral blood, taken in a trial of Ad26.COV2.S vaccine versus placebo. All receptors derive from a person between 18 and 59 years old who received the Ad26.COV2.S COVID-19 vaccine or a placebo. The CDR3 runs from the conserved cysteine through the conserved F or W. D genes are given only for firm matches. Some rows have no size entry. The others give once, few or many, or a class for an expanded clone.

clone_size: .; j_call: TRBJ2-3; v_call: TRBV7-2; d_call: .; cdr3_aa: CASSLGSQDTQYF; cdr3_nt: TGTGCCAGCAGCCTCGGCTCACAAGATACGCAGTATTTT
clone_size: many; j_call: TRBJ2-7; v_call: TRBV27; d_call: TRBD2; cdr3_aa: CASTWGGGSYEQYF; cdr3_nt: TGTGCCAGCACCTGGGGCGGGGGGTCCTACGAGCAGTACTTC
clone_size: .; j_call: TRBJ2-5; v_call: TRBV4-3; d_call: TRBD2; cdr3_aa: CASSQDPGGRIGTQYF; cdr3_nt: TGCGCCAGCAGCCAAGATCCTGGCGGGAGGATTGGGACCCAGTACTTC
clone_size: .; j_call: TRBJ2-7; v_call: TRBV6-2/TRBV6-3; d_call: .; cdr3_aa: CASSRDSYEQYF; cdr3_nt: TGTGCCAGCAGTCGTGACAGTTACGAGCAGTACTTC
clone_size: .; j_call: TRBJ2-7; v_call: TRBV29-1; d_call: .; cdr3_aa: CSVEDQTYEQYF; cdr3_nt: TGCAGCGTTGAGGACCAAACCTACGAGCAGTACTTC
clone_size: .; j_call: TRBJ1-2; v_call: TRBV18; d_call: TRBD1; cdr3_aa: CASSERTGVDYGYTF; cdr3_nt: TGTGCCAGCTCAGAAAGGACAGGGGTCGACTATGGCTACACCTTC
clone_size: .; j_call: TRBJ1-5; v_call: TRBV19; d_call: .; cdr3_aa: CASSIRGSEQPQHF; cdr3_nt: TGTGCCAGTAGTATTCGGGGTTCGGAGCAGCCCCAGCATTTT
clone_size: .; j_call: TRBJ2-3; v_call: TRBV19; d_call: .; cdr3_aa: CASSTLRTSDTQYF; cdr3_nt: TGTGCCAGTAGTACCCTCCGGACCTCAGATACGCAGTATTTT
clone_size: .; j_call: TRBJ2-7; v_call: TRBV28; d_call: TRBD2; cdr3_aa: CASTPPGLAGVVYEQYF; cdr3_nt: TGTGCCAGCACCCCTCCGGGACTAGCGGGAGTAGTGTACGAGCAGTACTTC
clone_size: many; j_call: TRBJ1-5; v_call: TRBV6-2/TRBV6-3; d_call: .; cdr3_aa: CASSYRWDLIGGNQPQHF; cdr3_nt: TGTGCCAGCAGTTACCGGTGGGACCTGATAGGGGGCAATCAGCCCCAGCATTTT
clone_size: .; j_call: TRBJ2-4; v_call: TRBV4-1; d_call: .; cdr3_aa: CASSQGRGSTKNIQYF; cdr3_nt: TGCGCCAGCAGCCAAGGTCGGGGGTCAACCAAAAACATTCAGTACTTC
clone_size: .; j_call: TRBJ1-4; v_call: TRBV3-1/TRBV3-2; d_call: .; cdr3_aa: CASSPKGGKLFF; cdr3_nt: TGTGCCAGCAGCCCGAAAGGGGGAAAACTGTTTTTT
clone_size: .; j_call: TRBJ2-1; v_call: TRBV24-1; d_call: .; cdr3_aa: CATSDLETKYNEQFF; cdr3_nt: TGTGCCACCAGTGATTTGGAGACAAAATACAATGAGCAGTTCTTC
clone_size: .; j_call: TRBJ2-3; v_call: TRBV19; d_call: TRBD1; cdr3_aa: CASSIGTGEVADTQYF; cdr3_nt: TGTGCCAGTAGTATCGGGACAGGGGAGGTGGCAGATACGCAGTATTTT
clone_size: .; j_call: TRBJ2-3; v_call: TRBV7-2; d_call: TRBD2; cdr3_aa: CASDNRGTINTQYF; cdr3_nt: TGTGCCAGCGATAATCGGGGGACTATAAATACGCAGTATTTT
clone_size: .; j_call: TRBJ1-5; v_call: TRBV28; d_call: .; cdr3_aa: CASSLASYQPQHF; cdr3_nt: TGTGCCAGCAGTTTGGCCAGTTATCAGCCCCAGCATTTT
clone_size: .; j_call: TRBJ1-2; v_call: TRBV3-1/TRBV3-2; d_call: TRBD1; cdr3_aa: CASSRSRGDVSGYTF; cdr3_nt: TGTGCCAGCAGCCGAAGCAGGGGGGACGTCAGTGGCTACACCTTC
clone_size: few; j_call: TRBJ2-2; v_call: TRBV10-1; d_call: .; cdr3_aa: CASSETSTGELFF; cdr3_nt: TGCGCCAGCAGTGAAACGTCGACCGGGGAGCTGTTTTTT
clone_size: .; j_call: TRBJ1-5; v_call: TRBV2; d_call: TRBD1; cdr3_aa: CASSGGQGNQPQHF; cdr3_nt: TGTGCCAGCAGTGGGGGACAGGGCAATCAGCCCCAGCATTTT
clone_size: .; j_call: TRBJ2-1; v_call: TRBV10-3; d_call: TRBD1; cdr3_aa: CAINRDRINEQFF; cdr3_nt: TGTGCCATCAATAGGGACAGAATCAATGAGCAGTTCTTC
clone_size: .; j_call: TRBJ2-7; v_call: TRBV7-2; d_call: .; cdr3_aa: CASSLVSYEQYF; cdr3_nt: TGTGCCAGCAGCTTAGTTTCCTACGAGCAGTACTTC
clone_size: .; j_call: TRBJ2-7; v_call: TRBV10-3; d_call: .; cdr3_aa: CATENSYEQYF; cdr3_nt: TGTGCCACCGAAAACTCCTACGAGCAGTACTTC
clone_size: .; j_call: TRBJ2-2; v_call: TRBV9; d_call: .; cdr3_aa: CASSVVPRNTGELFF; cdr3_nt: TGTGCCAGCAGCGTAGTCCCCAGGAACACCGGGGAGCTGTTTTTT
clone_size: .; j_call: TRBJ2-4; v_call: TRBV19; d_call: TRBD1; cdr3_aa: CASSIVTGGTDKNIQYF; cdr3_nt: TGTGCCAGTAGTATAGTTACAGGGGGGACAGACAAAAACATTCAGTACTTC
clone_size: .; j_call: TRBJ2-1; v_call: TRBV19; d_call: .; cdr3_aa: CASSSPVEQFF; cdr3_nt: TGTGCCAGTAGTAGTCCTGTTGAGCAGTTCTTC
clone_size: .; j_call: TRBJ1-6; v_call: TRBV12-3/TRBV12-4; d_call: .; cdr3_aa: CASSTTNSPLHF; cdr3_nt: TGCGCCAGCAGCACGACAAATTCACCCCTCCACTTT
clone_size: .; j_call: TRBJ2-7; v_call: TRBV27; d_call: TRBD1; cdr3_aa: CASSFRDRAVYEQYF; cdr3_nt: TGTGCCAGCAGTTTCCGGGACAGGGCGGTCTACGAGCAGTACTTC
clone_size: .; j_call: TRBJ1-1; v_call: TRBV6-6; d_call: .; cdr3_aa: CASNFMRGNTEAFF; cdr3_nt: TGTGCCAGCAACTTTATGCGGGGGAACACTGAAGCTTTCTTT
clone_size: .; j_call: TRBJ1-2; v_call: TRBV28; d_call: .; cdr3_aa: CASSLWGRGYGYTF; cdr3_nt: TGTGCCAGCAGTTTATGGGGCCGGGGTTATGGCTACACCTTC
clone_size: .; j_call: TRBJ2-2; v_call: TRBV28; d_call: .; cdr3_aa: CASSGARGLGNTGELFF; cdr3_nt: TGTGCCAGCAGTGGCGCTAGGGGCCTAGGGAACACCGGGGAGCTGTTTTTT
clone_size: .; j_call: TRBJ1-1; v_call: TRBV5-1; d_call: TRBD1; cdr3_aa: CASSRDSNTEAFF; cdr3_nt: TGCGCCAGCAGCCGGGACAGCAACACTGAAGCTTTCTTT
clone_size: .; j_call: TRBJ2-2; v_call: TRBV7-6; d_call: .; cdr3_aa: CASGRSNTGELFF; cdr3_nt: TGTGCCAGTGGGAGGTCGAACACCGGGGAGCTGTTTTTT
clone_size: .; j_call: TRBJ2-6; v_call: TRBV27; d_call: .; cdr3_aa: CASRDEGAGANVLTF; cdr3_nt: TGTGCCAGCAGGGACGAGGGGGCTGGGGCCAACGTCCTGACTTTC
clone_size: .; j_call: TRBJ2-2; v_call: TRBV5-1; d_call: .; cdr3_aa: CASSLVGGPGELFF; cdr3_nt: TGCGCCAGCAGCTTGGTTGGGGGCCCCGGGGAGCTGTTTTTT
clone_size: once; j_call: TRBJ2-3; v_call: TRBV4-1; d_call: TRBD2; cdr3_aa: CASSQTGGATDTQYF; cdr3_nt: TGCGCCAGCAGCCAAACGGGAGGAGCCACAGATACGCAGTATTTT
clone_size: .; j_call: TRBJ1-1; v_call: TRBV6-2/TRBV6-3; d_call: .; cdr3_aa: CASSPLNTEAFF; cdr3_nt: TGTGCCAGCAGTCCGTTGAACACTGAAGCTTTCTTT
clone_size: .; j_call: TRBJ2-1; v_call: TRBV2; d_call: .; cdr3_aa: CASSVLNEQFF; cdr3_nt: TGTGCCAGCAGTGTACTCAATGAGCAGTTCTTC
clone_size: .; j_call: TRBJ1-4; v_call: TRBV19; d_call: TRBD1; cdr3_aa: CASSRLGGEKLFF; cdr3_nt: TGTGCCAGTAGCCGCCTAGGGGGCGAAAAACTGTTTTTT
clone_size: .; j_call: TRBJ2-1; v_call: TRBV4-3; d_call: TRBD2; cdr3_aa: CASSQDRTSGFYEQFF; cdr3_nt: TGCGCCAGCAGCCAAGATCGGACTAGCGGGTTTTATGAGCAGTTCTTC
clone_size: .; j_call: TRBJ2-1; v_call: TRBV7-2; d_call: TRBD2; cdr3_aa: CASSLVTSGNEQFF; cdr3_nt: TGTGCCAGCAGCCTAGTTACTAGCGGCAATGAGCAGTTCTTC
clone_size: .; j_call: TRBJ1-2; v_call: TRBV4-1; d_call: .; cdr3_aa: CASSPRWDPYGYTF; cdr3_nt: TGCGCCAGCAGCCCCAGATGGGACCCTTATGGCTACACCTTC
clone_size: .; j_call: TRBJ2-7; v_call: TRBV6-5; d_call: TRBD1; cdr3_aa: CASRTTGSQHEQYF; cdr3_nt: TGTGCCAGCAGGACGACAGGGAGTCAGCACGAGCAGTACTTC
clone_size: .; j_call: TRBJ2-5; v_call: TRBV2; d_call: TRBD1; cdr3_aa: CASRPTGPQETQYF; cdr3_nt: TGTGCCAGCAGACCGACAGGGCCCCAAGAGACCCAGTACTTC
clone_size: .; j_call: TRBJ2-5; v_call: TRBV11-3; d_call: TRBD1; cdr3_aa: CASSRTGVETQYF; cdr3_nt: TGTGCCAGCAGCCGAACAGGGGTAGAGACCCAGTACTTC
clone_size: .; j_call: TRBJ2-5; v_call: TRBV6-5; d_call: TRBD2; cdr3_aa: CASSYWTSGRRKTQYF; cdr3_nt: TGTGCCAGCAGTTATTGGACTAGCGGGAGGAGGAAGACCCAGTACTTC
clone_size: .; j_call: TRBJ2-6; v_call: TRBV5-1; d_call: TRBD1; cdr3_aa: CASSPRGGAGANVLTF; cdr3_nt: TGCGCCAGCAGCCCTCGAGGGGGCGCTGGGGCCAACGTCCTGACTTTC
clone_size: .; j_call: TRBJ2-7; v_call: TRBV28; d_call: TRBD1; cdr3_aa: CASSRDRGIDEQYF; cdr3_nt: TGTGCCAGCAGCCGGGACAGGGGAATCGACGAGCAGTACTTC
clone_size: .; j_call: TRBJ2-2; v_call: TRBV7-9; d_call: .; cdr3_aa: CASSFGTGAGSGELFF; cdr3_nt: TGTGCCAGCAGCTTCGGTACAGGGGCGGGGTCCGGGGAGCTGTTTTTT
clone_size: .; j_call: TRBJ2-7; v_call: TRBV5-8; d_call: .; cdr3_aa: CASSPRVYEQYF; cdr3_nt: TGTGCCAGCAGTCCCAGGGTCTACGAGCAGTACTTC
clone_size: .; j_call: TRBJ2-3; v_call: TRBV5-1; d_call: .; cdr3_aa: CASSPGSADTQYF; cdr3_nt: TGCGCCAGCAGCCCCGGGAGCGCGGATACGCAGTATTTT
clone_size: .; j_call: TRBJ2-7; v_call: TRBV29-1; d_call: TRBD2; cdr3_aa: CSVAAGTSAYEQYF; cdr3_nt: TGCAGCGTTGCCGCCGGGACTAGCGCCTACGAGCAGTACTTC
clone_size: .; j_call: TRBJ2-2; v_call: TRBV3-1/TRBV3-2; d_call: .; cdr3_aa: CASSPWQGNTGELFF; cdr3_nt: TGTGCCAGCAGCCCGTGGCAGGGGAACACCGGGGAGCTGTTTTTT
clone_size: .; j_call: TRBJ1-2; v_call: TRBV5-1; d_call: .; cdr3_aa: CASSLERAGYTF; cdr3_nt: TGCGCCAGCAGCTTGGAGAGGGCTGGCTACACCTTC
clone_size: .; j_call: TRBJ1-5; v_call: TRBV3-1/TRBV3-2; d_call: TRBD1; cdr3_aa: CASSQSGTGGLPQHF; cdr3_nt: TGTGCCAGCAGCCAATCCGGGACAGGGGGGTTACCCCAGCATTTT